The rows below give T cell receptor beta chains drawn from one sample of a study of cytomegalovirus exposure and HLA in healthy donors. Libraries were prepared by immunoSEQ multiplex PCR; TCRdb keeps only in-frame clonotypes and omits some of them. This table holds under 250,000 clones, around 86% found once. The sequenced material came from PBMCs. These receptors were collected from a young woman in good health and CMV-seropositive. CDR3s include the opening cysteine and the closing phenylalanine or tryptophan. A D gene is named only where the DNA matches it firmly. A row's size may be missing; if present it is once, few, many or a size class.

>NA|TRBJ1-2|NA|TRBV7-9
TGTGCCAGCAGCTCCCTCAGGACCACAGGCGACTATGGCTACACCTTC
CASSSLRTTGDYGYTF
>TRBD1|TRBJ2-2|NA|TRBV5-1
TGCGCCAGCAGCCCCTGGGACAGGGGAACCGGGGAGCTGTTTTTT
CASSPWDRGTGELFF
>NA|TRBJ2-1|once|TRBV11-2
TGTGCCAGCAGCTTAGTGGGGAGCTACAATGAGCAGTTCTTC
CASSLVGSYNEQFF
>NA|TRBJ2-7|NA|TRBV9
TGTGCCAGCAGCGTAGGGGTTAGCTCGGACGAGCAGTACTTC
CASSVGVSSDEQYF
>NA|TRBJ1-5|NA|TRBV7-9
TGTGCCAGCAGCCCAAACAGCGGCCGCCAGCCCCAGCATTTT
CASSPNSGRQPQHF
>TRBD2|TRBJ2-3|NA|TRBV9
TGTGCCAGCAGCGTAGCCAGCGGGAGGGCCCCAGATACGCAGTATTTT
CASSVASGRAPDTQYF
>TRBD1|TRBJ1-5|NA|TRBV4-1
TGCGCCAGCAGCCAATCCAGACAGGGGGGTGATCAGCCCCAGCATTTT
CASSQSRQGGDQPQHF
>TRBD1|TRBJ1-4|NA|TRBV2
TGTGCCAGCAGCGAAGGGGGACAGGGGCTAAATGAAAAACTGTTTTTT
CASSEGGQGLNEKLFF
>NA|TRBJ2-5|NA|TRBV30
TGTGCCTGGAACCGGGGGAAAGAGACCCAGTACTTC
CAWNRGKETQYF
>TRBD2|TRBJ2-7|NA|TRBV6-5
TGTGCCAGCAGCTTGGGACTAGCGGCGGCCGAGCAGTACTTC
CASSLGLAAAEQYF
>NA|TRBJ1-3|NA|TRBV18
TGTGCCAGCTCACAGCAAGTCTCTGGAAACACCATATATTTT
CASSQQVSGNTIYF
>NA|TRBJ2-7|many|TRBV25-1
TGTGCCAGCAGTGACGAGGGCCTCGGTTCTTACGAGCAGTACTTC
CASSDEGLGSYEQYF
>NA|TRBJ1-1|NA|TRBV30
TGTGCCTGGACCCAACAGGGAGTGAGGACTGAAGCTTTCTTT
CAWTQQGVRTEAFF
>NA|TRBJ1-5|NA|TRBV27
TGTGCCAGCAGCCATGCGGGGGGCCGGCAGCCCCAGCATTTT
CASSHAGGRQPQHF
>TRBD2|TRBJ2-7|few|TRBV6-1
TGTGCCAGCAGTGTGGGGGGAGCGGGGGGACCCTACGAGCAGTACTTC
CASSVGGAGGPYEQYF
>NA|TRBJ2-1|NA|TRBV27
TGTGCCAGCAGTTTATACGAAGTGGCGCGGGGCGAGCAGTTCTTC
CASSLYEVARGEQFF
>TRBD1|TRBJ1-5|NA|TRBV7-8
TGTGCCAGCAGCGAGAACTTGGGGACAGCGAATCCAAAAGTCTTATTTGGTCAGCCCCAGCATTTT
CASSENLGTANPKVLFGQPQHF
>NA|TRBJ2-4|NA|TRBV5-4
TGTGCCAGCAGCTGGGCAGGGGAAGCCAAAAACATTCAGTACTTC
CASSWAGEAKNIQYF
>NA|TRBJ1-2|few|TRBV6-1
TGTGCCAGCAGTGTCGCGGGTTACTATGGCTACACCTTC
CASSVAGYYGYTF
>TRBD2|TRBJ2-2|NA|TRBV7-2
TGTGCCAGCAGCATGGGACTAGCGGAGTCGAACACCGGGGAGCTGTTTTTT
CASSMGLAESNTGELFF
>TRBD1|TRBJ1-4|NA|TRBV19
TGTGCCAGTAGTCCCCGGACAGGGGTTTCTCACCATGGAGAACTGTTTTTT
CASSPRTGVSHHGELFF
>NA|TRBJ1-2|NA|TRBV5-1
TGCGCCAGTGGAGGAGTGCTTAACTATGGCTACACCTTC
CASGGVLNYGYTF
>NA|TRBJ2-3|once|TRBV19
TGTGCCAGTAGTATAAGTGGGCCCAGGGTCGATACGCAGTATTTT
CASSISGPRVDTQYF
>TRBD1|TRBJ1-2|NA|TRBV5-1
TGCGCCAGCAGCTTAACCGGGACAGGGTGGGGTGTCTATGGCTACACCTTC
CASSLTGTGWGVYGYTF
>TRBD2|TRBJ2-3|NA|TRBV5-4
TGTGCCAGCAGCTCCGGGACTAGCGGAAACACAGATACGCAGTATTTT
CASSSGTSGNTDTQYF
>NA|TRBJ1-2|NA|TRBV27
TGTGCCAGCAGGTCTTTAAGGGGTGACTATGGCTACACCTTC
CASRSLRGDYGYTF
>NA|TRBJ2-3|once|TRBV4-1
TGCGCCAGCGCGGCTAGCGGCACAGATACGCAGTATTTT
CASAASGTDTQYF
>TRBD2|TRBJ2-2|NA|TRBV28
TGTGCCAGCAGTAAAATAGCGGGAGTTCTCACGAACACCGGGGAGCTGTTTTTT
CASSKIAGVLTNTGELFF